The clone carrying this T cell receptor beta chain was seen more than once but under ten times. The antigen is unknown. This record comes from a study of Ad26.COV2.S vaccination and SARS-CoV-2 variants. Looking at the study overall: Ad26.COV2.S, an intramuscular injection, was given once or twice 56 days apart. Study-wide results and limits: Greater spike-specific TCR breadth was seen in vaccine recipients than in placebo recipients.

Only in-frame clones appear in the TCRdb table, and some are missing; sequencing was by immunoSEQ multiplex PCR. The sample lists hundreds of thousands of clones; roughly 84% were seen once. The treatment is: around 19 received Ad26.COV2.S at low or high dose, single or two shots; several received placebo; per-sample allocation not given. Vaccine and placebo recipients were sampled on day 63 after the first injection. Boston hosted the donor, who was an adult aged 18-55 years. Vaccination employed an Ad26 vector expressing the Wuhan-strain SARS-CoV-2 spike. The CDR3 totals 13 residues. The germline CDR1 and CDR2 sequences are SEHNR and FQNEAQ (reference sequence). V dropped 8 bases and J dropped 4 bases, with 14 bases sitting between them.

The clonotype originates from a person between 18 and 59 years old who received the Ad26.COV2.S COVID-19 vaccine or a placebo. This sequence joins TRBV7-9 and TRBJ1-2, with a possible D match to TRBD1 (5 bases). Sample: peripheral blood, taken in a trial of Ad26.COV2.S vaccine versus placebo. CDR3 in amino acids: CASWGGGTYGYTF. CDR3 nucleotide sequence: TGTGCCAGCTGGGGCGGAGGAACCTATGGCTACACCTTC.